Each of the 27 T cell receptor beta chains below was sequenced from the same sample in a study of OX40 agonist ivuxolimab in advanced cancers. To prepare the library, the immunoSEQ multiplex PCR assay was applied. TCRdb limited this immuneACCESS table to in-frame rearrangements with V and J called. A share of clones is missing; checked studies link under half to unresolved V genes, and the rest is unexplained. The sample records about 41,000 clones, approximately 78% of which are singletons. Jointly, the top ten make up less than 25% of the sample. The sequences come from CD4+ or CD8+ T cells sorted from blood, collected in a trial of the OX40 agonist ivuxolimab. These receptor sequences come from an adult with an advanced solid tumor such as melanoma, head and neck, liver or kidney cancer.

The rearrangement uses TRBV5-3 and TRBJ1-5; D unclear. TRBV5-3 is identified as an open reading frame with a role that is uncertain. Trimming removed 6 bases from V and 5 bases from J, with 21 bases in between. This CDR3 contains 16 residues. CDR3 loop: CARIGLLRTRDQPQHF. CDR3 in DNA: TGTGCCAGAATTGGTTTATTGCGGACGCGGGATCAGCCCCAGCATTTT.

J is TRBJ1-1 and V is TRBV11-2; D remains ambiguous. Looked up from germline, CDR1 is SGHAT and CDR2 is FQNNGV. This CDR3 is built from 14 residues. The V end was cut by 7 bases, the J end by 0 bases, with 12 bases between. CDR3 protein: CASTLARMNTEAFF. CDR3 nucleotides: TGTGCCAGCACCCTCGCCAGGATGAACACTGAAGCTTTCTTT.

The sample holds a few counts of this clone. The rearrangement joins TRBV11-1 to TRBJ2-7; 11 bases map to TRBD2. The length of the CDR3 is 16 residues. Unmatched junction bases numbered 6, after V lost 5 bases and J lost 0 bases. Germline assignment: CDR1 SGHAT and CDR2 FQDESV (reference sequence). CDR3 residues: CASSQETSGISYEQYF. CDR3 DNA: TGTGCCAGCAGCCAAGAGACTAGCGGGATCTCCTACGAGCAGTACTTC.

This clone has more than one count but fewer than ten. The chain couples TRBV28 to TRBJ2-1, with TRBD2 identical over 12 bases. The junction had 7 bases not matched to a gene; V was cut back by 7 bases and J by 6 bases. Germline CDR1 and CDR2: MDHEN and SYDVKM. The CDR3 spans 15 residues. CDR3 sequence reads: CASTVRLAGVNEQFF. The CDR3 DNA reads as TGTGCCAGCACCGTAAGACTAGCGGGAGTCAATGAGCAGTTCTTC.

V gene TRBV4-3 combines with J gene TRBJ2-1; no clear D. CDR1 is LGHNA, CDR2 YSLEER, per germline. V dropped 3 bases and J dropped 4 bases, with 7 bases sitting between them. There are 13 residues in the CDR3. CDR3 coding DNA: TGCGCCAGCAGCCAGGAAACTTACAATGAGCAGTTCTTC. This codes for CASSQETYNEQFF.

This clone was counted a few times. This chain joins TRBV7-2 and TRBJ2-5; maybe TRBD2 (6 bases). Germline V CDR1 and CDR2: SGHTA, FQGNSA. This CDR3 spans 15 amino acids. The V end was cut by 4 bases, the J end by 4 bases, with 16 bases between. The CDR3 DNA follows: TGTGCCAGCAGCTCAGGACTACCTGGAGGAGAGACCCAGTACTTC. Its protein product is CASSSGLPGGETQYF. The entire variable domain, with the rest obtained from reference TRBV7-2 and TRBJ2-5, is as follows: GAGVSQSPSNKVTEKGKDVELRCDPISGHTALYWYRQSLGQGLEFLIYFQGNSAPDKSGLPSDRFSAERTGGSVSTLTIQRTQQEDSAVYLCASSSGLPGGETQYFGPGTRLLVL.

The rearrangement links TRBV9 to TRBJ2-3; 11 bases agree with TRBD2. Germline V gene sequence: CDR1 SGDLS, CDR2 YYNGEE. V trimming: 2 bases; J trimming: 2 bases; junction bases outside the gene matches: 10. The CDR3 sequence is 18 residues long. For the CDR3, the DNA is TGTGCCAGCAGCGTCGGGGTTGGGACTAGCGGATTCACAGATACGCAGTATTTT. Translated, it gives CASSVGVGTSGFTDTQYF.

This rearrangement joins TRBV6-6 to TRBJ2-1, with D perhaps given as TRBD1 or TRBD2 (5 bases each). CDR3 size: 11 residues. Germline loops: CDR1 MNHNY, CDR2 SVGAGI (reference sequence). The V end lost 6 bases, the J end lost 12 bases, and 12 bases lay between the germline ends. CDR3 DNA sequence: TGTGCCAGCAGGGGGACGCATCTGCAGTTCTTC. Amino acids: CASRGTHLQFF.

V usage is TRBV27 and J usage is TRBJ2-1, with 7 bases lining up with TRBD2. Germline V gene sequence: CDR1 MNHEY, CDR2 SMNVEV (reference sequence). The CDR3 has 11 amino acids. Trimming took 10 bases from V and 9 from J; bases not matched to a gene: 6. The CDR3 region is CATMGGSEQFF. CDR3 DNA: TGTGCCACCATGGGGGGGAGTGAGCAGTTCTTC.

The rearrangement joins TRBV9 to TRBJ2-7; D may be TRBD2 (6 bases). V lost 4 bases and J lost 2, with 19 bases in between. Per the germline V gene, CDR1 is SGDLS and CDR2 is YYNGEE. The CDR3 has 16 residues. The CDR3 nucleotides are TGTGCCAGCAGCCCACCGGGCGGGGCCGGGGCCTACGAGCAGTACTTC. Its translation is CASSPPGGAGAYEQYF.

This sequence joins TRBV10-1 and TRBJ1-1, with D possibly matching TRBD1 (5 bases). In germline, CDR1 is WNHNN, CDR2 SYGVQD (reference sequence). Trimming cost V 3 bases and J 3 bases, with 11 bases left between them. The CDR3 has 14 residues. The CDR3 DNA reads TGCGCCAGCAGTGAAGGGGCGCGGGACACTGAAGCTTTCTTT. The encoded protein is CASSEGARDTEAFF.

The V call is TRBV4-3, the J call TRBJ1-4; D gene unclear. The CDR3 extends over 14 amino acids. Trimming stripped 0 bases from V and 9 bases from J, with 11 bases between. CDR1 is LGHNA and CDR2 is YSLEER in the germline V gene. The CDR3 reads CASSQERWQKKLFF. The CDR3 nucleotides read TGCGCCAGCAGCCAAGAGAGGTGGCAGAAAAAACTGTTTTTT.

The CDR3: CASSGLGRDSKGNTIYF. The CDR3 DNA sequence: TGTGCCAGCAGTGGACTTGGTCGGGACTCTAAGGGAAACACCATATATTTT. The V gene is TRBV27, the J gene TRBJ1-3; D possibly corresponds to TRBD1 (5 bases). The V and J ends lost 5 bases and 4 bases respectively, with 21 bases between them. The length of the CDR3 is 17 residues. CDR1 and CDR2 from the germline V gene are MNHEY and SMNVEV (reference sequence).

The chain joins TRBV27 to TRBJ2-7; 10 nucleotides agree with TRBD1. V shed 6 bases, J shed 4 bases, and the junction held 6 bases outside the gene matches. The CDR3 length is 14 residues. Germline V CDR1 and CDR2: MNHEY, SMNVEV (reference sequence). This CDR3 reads CASRTDRGQYEQYF. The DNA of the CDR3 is TGTGCCAGCAGGACCGACAGGGGGCAATACGAGCAGTACTTC.

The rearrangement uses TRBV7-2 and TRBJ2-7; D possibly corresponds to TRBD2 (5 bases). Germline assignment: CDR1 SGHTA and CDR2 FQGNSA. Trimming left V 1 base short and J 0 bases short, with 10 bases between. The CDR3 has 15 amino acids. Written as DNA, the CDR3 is TGTGCCAGCAGCTTAGGCCCTAGCACCTCCTACGAGCAGTACTTC. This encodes CASSLGPSTSYEQYF.

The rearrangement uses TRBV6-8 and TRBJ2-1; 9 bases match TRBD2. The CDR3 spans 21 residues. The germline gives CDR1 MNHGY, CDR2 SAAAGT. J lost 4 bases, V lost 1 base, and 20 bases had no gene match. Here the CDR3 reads CASSYLGLKQRTSGYYNEQFF. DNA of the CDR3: TGTGCCAGCAGTTACTTGGGACTCAAACAGCGAACTAGCGGGTATTACAATGAGCAGTTCTTC.

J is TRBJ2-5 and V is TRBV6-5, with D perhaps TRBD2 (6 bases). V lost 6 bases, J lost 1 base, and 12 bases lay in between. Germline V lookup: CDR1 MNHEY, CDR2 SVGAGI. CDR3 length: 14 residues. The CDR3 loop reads CASRDPGLQETQYF. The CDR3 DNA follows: TGTGCCAGCAGAGATCCGGGACTCCAAGAGACCCAGTACTTC.

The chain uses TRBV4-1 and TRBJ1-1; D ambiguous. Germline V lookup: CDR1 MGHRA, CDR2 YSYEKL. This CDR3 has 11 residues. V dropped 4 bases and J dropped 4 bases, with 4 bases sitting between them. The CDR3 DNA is TGCGCCAGCAGCCTTGGCACTGAAGCTTTCTTT. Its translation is CASSLGTEAFF.

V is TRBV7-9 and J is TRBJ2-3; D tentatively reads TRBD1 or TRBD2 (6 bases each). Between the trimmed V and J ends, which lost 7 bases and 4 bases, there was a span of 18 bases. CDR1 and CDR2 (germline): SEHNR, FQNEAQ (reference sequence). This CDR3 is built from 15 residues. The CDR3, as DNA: TGTGCCAGCACCTACTACGGGGGCAAGGCAGATACGCAGTATTTT. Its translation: CASTYYGGKADTQYF.

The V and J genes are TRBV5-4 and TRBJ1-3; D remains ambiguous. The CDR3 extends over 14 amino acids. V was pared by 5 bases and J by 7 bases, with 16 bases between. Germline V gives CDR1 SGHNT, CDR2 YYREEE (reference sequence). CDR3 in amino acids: CASSRDQARNTIYF. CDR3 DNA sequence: TGTGCCAGCAGTCGAGACCAAGCGCGGAACACCATATATTTT.

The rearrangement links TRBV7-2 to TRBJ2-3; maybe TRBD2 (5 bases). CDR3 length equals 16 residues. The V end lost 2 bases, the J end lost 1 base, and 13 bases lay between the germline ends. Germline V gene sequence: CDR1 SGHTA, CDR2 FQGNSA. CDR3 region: CASSLKSGWGTDTQYF. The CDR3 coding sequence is TGTGCCAGCAGCTTAAAGTCGGGGTGGGGCACAGATACGCAGTATTTT.

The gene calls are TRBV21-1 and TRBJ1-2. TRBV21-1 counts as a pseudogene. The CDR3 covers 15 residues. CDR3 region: CASSKGVGSTRGYTF. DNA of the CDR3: TGTGCCAGCAGCAAAGGGGTAGGGTCCACGCGGGGCTACACCTTC.

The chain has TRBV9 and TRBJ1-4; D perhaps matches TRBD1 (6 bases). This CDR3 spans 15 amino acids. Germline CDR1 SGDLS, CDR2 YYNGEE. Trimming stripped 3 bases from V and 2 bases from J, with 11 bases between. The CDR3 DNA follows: TGTGCCAGCAGCGCGCAGGGGTACACTAATGAAAAACTGTTTTTT. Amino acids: CASSAQGYTNEKLFF.

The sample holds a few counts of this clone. The CDR3 DNA sequence: TGTGCCAGCAGCTTAGGACAACAGGTTCACTATGGCTACACCTTC. This encodes CASSLGQQVHYGYTF. The rearrangement links TRBV7-9 to TRBJ1-2; D is possibly TRBD1 (5 bases). The CDR3 spans 15 residues. Looked up from germline, CDR1 is SEHNR and CDR2 is FQNEAQ (reference sequence). V lost 1 base to trimming and J lost 3 bases, with 12 bases between them.

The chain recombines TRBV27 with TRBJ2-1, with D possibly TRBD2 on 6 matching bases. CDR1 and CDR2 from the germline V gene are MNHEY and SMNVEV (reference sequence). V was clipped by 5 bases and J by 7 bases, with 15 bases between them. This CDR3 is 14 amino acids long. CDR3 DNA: TGTGCCAGCAGTCCTGGGAGTAGCGGTAATGAGCAGTTCTTC. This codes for CASSPGSSGNEQFF.

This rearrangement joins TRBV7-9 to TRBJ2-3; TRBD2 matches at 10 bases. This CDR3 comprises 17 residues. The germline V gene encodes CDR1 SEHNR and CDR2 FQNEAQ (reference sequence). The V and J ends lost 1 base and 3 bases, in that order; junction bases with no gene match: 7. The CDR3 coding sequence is TGTGCCAGCAGCTTAGTAGGCGGAGCGGGGGGGACAGATACGCAGTATTTT. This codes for CASSLVGGAGGTDTQYF.

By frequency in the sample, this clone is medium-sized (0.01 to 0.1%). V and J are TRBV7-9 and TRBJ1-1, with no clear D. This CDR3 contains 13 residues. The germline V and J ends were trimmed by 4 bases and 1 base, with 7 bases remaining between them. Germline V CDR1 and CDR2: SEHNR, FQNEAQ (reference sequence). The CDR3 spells CASSSWPNTEAFF. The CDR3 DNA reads TGTGCCAGCAGCTCCTGGCCGAACACTGAAGCTTTCTTT. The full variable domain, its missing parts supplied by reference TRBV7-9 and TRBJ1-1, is DTGVSQNPRHKITKRGQNVTFRCDPISEHNRLYWYRQTLGQGPEFLTYFQNEAQLEKSRLLSDRFSAERPKGSFSTLEIQRTEQGDSAMYLCASSSWPNTEAFFGQGTRLTVV.